A selection of T cell receptor beta chains follows, all from one sample in a study of molecular identifiers for immune sequencing clone quantification. One entry per CDR3 protein, called by TCRdb with MiXCR from the PCR reads. Found here are about 640,000 distinct CDR3 sequences, less than 20% of them singletons; the top ten hold roughly 0.9%. The sequencing sample was made of naive CD8+ T cells from blood, with Jurkat cell RNA spiked in. The receptors shown here come from a human donor in good health. Some libraries in this study had Jurkat cell RNA spiked in. The CDR3 runs from the conserved cysteine through the conserved F or W. A D gene is named only where the DNA matches it firmly. Size is omitted from some rows. Given values are once, few, many or a class for expanded clones.

d_call	v_call	clone_size	j_call	cdr3_aa	cdr3_nt
NA	TRBV2	many	TRBJ2-7	CASSESRASYEQYF	TGTGCCAGCAGTGAAAGTCGGGCGTCCTACGAGCAGTACTTC
NA	TRBV12-3/TRBV12-4	many	TRBJ1-1	CASSFYHGTEAFF	TGTGCCAGCAGTTTTTATCACGGGACTGAAGCTTTCTTT
NA	TRBV7-9	many	TRBJ1-1	CASRIFTEAFF	TGTGCCAGCAGAATCTTCACTGAAGCTTTCTTT
TRBD1	TRBV12-3/TRBV12-4	many	TRBJ2-7	CASSFTGGAEQYF	TGTGCCAGCAGTTTCACAGGGGGCGCAGAGCAGTACTTC
NA	TRBV30	NA	TRBJ2-3	CAWSVPLEGGVDTQYF	TGTGCCTGGAGTGTACCTTTAGAAGGTGGCGTCGATACGCAGTATTTT
NA	TRBV4-3	NA	TRBJ2-5	CASSQDRSGVETQYF	TGCGCCAGCAGCCAAGACCGGTCAGGGGTAGAGACCCAGTACTTC
NA	TRBV20-1	many	TRBJ2-3	CSARWSRASTDTQYF	TGCAGTGCTAGATGGTCCAGGGCTAGCACAGATACGCAGTATTTT
TRBD1	TRBV4-1	many	TRBJ2-7	CASSPQPGGQGTYEQYF	TGCGCCAGCAGCCCTCAACCCGGGGGACAGGGGACCTACGAGCAGTACTTC
TRBD1	TRBV27	many	TRBJ2-3	CASSPLGPTGGSTDTQYF	TGTGCCAGCAGTCCCCTGGGCCCCACAGGGGGGAGCACAGATACGCAGTATTTT
NA	TRBV19	NA	TRBJ2-5	CASSVAITGAETQYF	TGTGCCAGTAGTGTAGCGATAACGGGGGCAGAGACCCAGTACTTC
NA	TRBV27	NA	TRBJ2-5	CASSFGASLQETQYF	TGTGCCAGCAGTTTCGGTGCTAGCCTCCAAGAGACCCAGTACTTC
TRBD2	TRBV29-1	many	TRBJ2-1	CSVEREGRGLAGRNEQFF	TGCAGCGTTGAACGGGAGGGAAGGGGACTAGCGGGACGCAATGAGCAGTTCTTC
TRBD2	TRBV6-5	few	TRBJ2-3	CASSYAASGGGDTQYF	TGTGCCAGCAGTTACGCGGCTAGCGGGGGGGGAGATACGCAGTATTTT
NA	TRBV3-1	NA	TRBJ1-2	CASSQDWDGNYGYTF	TGTGCCAGCAGCCAAGATTGGGACGGCAACTATGGCTACACCTTC
NA	TRBV2	many	TRBJ2-7	CASSDLPTSSYEQYF	TGTGCCAGCAGTGATCTCCCCACCAGCTCCTACGAGCAGTACTTC
TRBD2	TRBV7-2	many	TRBJ2-2	CASSPWTSGSSGELFF	TGTGCCAGCAGCCCGTGGACTAGCGGGAGTTCCGGGGAGCTGTTTTTT
NA	TRBV7-6	few	TRBJ2-1	CASSLRRGTNEQFF	TGTGCCAGCAGCTTAAGGAGGGGCACCAATGAGCAGTTCTTC
NA	TRBV19	NA	TRBJ2-5	CASMGLSSQYF	TGTGCCAGTATGGGATTGAGTTCCCAGTACTTC
NA	TRBV24-1	many	TRBJ2-7	CATSDQGTNYEQYF	TGTGCCACCAGTGACCAAGGGACAAACTACGAGCAGTACTTC
NA	TRBV20-1	many	TRBJ1-1	CSARDEANTEAFF	TGCAGTGCTAGAGATGAAGCGAACACTGAAGCTTTCTTT
NA	TRBV15	few	TRBJ2-7	CATSRDLRGYEQYF	TGTGCCACCAGCAGGGACCTGAGGGGGTACGAGCAGTACTTC
NA	TRBV20-1	few	TRBJ2-7	CSASNRVGYEQYF	TGCAGTGCTAGTAACAGGGTGGGTTACGAGCAGTACTTC
TRBD2	TRBV9	many	TRBJ2-3	CASSPRGSGVTDTQYF	TGTGCCAGCAGCCCTCGGGGAAGCGGGGTCACAGATACGCAGTATTTT
NA	TRBV4-3	few	TRBJ2-7	CASSRAGGSRYEQYF	TGCGCCAGCAGCCGGGCAGGGGGGAGCCGGTACGAGCAGTACTTC
NA	TRBV28	NA	TRBJ2-1	CASTLGQSSYNEQFF	TGTGCCAGCACCCTGGGACAAAGCTCCTACAATGAGCAGTTCTTC
NA	TRBV9	few	TRBJ1-2	CASSVGTHPNYGYTF	TGTGCCAGCAGCGTAGGGACACATCCTAACTATGGCTACACCTTC
TRBD1	TRBV12-3/TRBV12-4	many	TRBJ2-7	CASSRPEQGTPTYEQYF	TGTGCCAGCAGCCGCCCCGAACAGGGGACCCCCACCTACGAGCAGTACTTC
NA	TRBV19	few	TRBJ1-2	CASSIARLYGYTF	TGTGCCAGTAGTATCGCCAGACTATATGGCTACACCTTC
NA	TRBV6-5	few	TRBJ1-1	CANSYSWNTEAFF	TGTGCCAACAGTTACTCGTGGAATACTGAAGCTTTCTTT
TRBD2	TRBV15	many	TRBJ2-1	CATSRVVGRSNEQFF	TGTGCCACCAGCAGAGTTGTCGGGAGGAGCAATGAGCAGTTCTTC
NA	TRBV12-3/TRBV12-4	NA	TRBJ2-5	CASSHGLYQETQYF	TGTGCCAGCAGCCACGGACTGTACCAAGAGACCCAGTACTTC
TRBD2	TRBV2	few	TRBJ2-1	CASSGTSGAGYEQFF	TGTGCCAGCAGTGGAACTAGCGGGGCTGGCTATGAGCAGTTCTTC
NA	TRBV28	NA	TRBJ1-2	CASTWMTGSTYGYTF	TGTGCCAGCACCTGGATGACGGGGTCCACCTATGGCTACACCTTC
NA	TRBV28	NA	TRBJ1-5	CASSSGGVGNQPQHF	TGTGCCAGCAGTTCCGGAGGGGTCGGCAATCAGCCCCAGCATTTT
NA	TRBV7-8	few	TRBJ2-4	CASSPGGTDIQYF	TGTGCCAGCAGCCCAGGGGGGACGGACATTCAGTACTTC
TRBD1	TRBV7-2	many	TRBJ1-2	CASSLAGQGGYYGYTF	TGTGCCAGCAGCTTAGCCGGACAGGGGGGGTACTATGGCTACACCTTC
NA	TRBV7-8	many	TRBJ2-5	CASSTEDSQETQYF	TGTGCCAGCAGTACTGAGGACTCGCAAGAGACCCAGTACTTC
NA	TRBV30	many	TRBJ2-7	CAWTGTASSYEQYF	TGTGCCTGGACCGGGACCGCCAGCTCCTACGAGCAGTACTTC
NA	TRBV12-3/TRBV12-4	many	TRBJ1-3	CASTLGTGGNTIYF	TGTGCCAGCACCCTCGGGACGGGAGGAAACACCATATATTTT
NA	TRBV6-5	many	TRBJ2-1	CASSLPDSGEQFF	TGTGCCAGCAGTCTTCCAGACTCAGGGGAGCAGTTCTTC
NA	TRBV6-6	many	TRBJ1-5	CASSLDIYSNQPQHF	TGTGCCAGCAGCCTGGACATTTATAGCAATCAGCCCCAGCATTTT
TRBD2	TRBV4-3	NA	TRBJ2-1	CASSQDSWTSGYNEQFF	TGCGCCAGCAGCCAAGATAGCTGGACTAGCGGGTACAATGAGCAGTTCTTC